Described below is a single T cell receptor (beta chain) sequence and its context. What it recognizes is unknown. The data derive from a study of T-cell reconstitution after alpha-beta-depleted transplantation in children. Study observations and caveats: Several hundred expanded graft clones reportedly gave rise to the alpha-beta T cells present about two months after transplant. The origin of high day-60 TCRbeta diversity in some patients lay in surviving recipient T cells and thymic progenitors. Hyperexpanded clones declined; after one year, newly produced T cells mostly supplied diversity.

The CDR3 has 17 amino acids. Germline V gives CDR1 LNHNV, CDR2 YYDKDF (reference sequence). V was pared by 5 bases and J by 5 bases, with 21 bases between. During its preparation, the TCRbeta library received unique molecular identifiers. TCRdb re-called the PCR reads with MiXCR, one entry per CDR3 protein. Among 610,000 or so distinct CDR3 sequences, 25% to 30% were seen once, and the ten largest hold approximately 33%. This chain links TRBV15 with TRBJ2-2; no clear D gene. The TCR sequence derives from a boy in the first two years of life with Wiskott-Aldrich syndrome, due to receive a stem cell transplant. The sequencing used PBMCs, collected before TCRalphabeta/CD19-depleted stem cell transplant. DNA for the CDR3: TGTGCCACCAGCCCCCGTAGGGCGGCCCTGAGGACCGGGGAGCTGTTTTTT. It specifies CATSPRRAALRTGELFF. The variable domain in full, with the rest retrieved from reference TRBV15 and TRBJ2-2, is DAMVIQNPRYQVTQFGKPVTLSCSQTLNHNVMYWYQQKSSQAPKLLFHYYDKDFNNEADTPDNFQSRRPNTSFCFLDIRSPGLGDTAMYLCATSPRRAALRTGELFFGEGSRLTVL.